This T cell receptor beta chain was profiled in a study of long-term antiretroviral therapy in people with HIV. Run at survey level, the immunoSEQ assay was version v3.0. The table came from immunoSEQ multiplex PCR; TCRdb's copy has only in-frame clones and leaves some out. The top ten hold approximately 23% of the sample, which has about 7,800 clones, 78% seen once. As for this clone: Its antigen is unknown.

The study's findings and limits: Clonal populations expanded prior to ART predominated within the repertoire at all time points.

The germline V gene encodes CDR1 MNHNS and CDR2 SASEGT. The V and J ends lost 2 bases and 9 bases respectively, with 7 bases between them. The CDR3 is made up of 11 amino acids. J is TRBJ1-1 and V is TRBV6-1; no firm D call. The TCR originated in a man between 35 and 55 years old with HIV. Here the sequenced sample was unsorted PBMCs, taken 0.6 years before starting antiretroviral therapy. This CDR3 is CASSEIWKAFF. CDR3 nucleotides: TGTGCCAGCAGTGAAATATGGAAAGCTTTCTTT.